This T cell receptor beta chain was recovered during a study of control samples from healthy donors and cancer patients. This CDR3 is built from 13 residues. V was cut by 1 base and J by 5 bases, with 6 bases left in between. Germline V gene data show CDR1 as SGHVS and CDR2 as FQNEAQ. Sequenced by immunoSEQ multiplex PCR; TCRdb stores in-frame clones only, minus some. The data contain fewer than 9,500 clones, roughly nine tenths of them singletons. This chain uses TRBV7-8 with TRBJ2-1; D not certain. Sequenced: PBMCs. The receptor's source is a man aged 60 to 69 with colorectal cancer. The CDR3 is CASSLGQNNEQFF. In nucleotides, the CDR3 is TGTGCCAGCAGCTTAGGGCAAAACAATGAGCAGTTCTTC.